A single sample is the source of the 28 T cell receptor beta chains below, sequenced in a study of CD8 T cells in ankylosing spondylitis. TCRdb analysed the 5' RACE reads with MiXCR anew, one entry per CDR3 protein. The sample has roughly 130,000 distinct CDR3 sequences, 6.5% to 8.5% seen once. What was sequenced was synovial fluid, either unsorted or a sorted T cell fraction (not recorded which). The receptors originated from a male donor with ankylosing spondylitis.

The chain is built from TRBV5-1 and TRBJ2-3, with D tentatively TRBD2 (5 bases). Germline CDR1 and CDR2: SGHRS and YFSETQ. There are 15 residues in the CDR3. V was trimmed by 0 bases and J by 5 bases, leaving 13 bases between them. The CDR3 DNA reads as TGCGCCAGCAGCTTGGGGGGTGAAGGAGGAGATACGCAGTATTTT. This sequence encodes CASSLGGEGGDTQYF.

This clonotype has ten or more counts. The gene calls are TRBV20-1 and TRBJ1-5; TRBD1 aligns across 8 bases. The germline CDR1 and CDR2 sequences are DFQATT and SNEGSKA (reference sequence). The CDR3 contains 12 residues. Germline trimming cut 5 bases from V and 7 bases from J; bases unmatched to any gene: 4. CDR3 DNA: TGCAGTGCTTCGGACAGGGAACAGCCCCAGCATTTT. Its protein is CSASDREQPQHF.

This chain connects TRBV2 to TRBJ2-6, with D uncertain. This CDR3 is built from 19 residues. The germline V gene encodes CDR1 SNHLY and CDR2 FYNNEI. Trimming took 11 bases from V and 5 from J, leaving 31 bases between them. This chain's CDR3 is CAFSLLGLPLERRANVLTF. CDR3 DNA: TGTGCCTTCAGTTTATTGGGTCTGCCGTTGGAAAGGCGGGCCAACGTCCTGACTTTC.

The gene calls are TRBV7-2 and TRBJ2-7, with 11 bases that match TRBD1. The CDR3 loop spans 15 amino acids. The J segment lost 0 bases and the V segment lost 6 bases, leaving 4 bases of the junction unmatched. Germline V CDR1 and CDR2: SGHTA, FQGNSA. CDR3 loop: CASRPGTGGSYEQYF. CDR3 sequence (DNA): TGTGCCAGCAGGCCAGGGACAGGGGGCTCCTACGAGCAGTACTTC.

This clonotype was recorded many times. The chain links TRBV28 to TRBJ2-3, with TRBD2 matching 7 bases. The V segment lost 4 bases and the J segment 3 bases; nucleotides outside the gene matches: 4. The germline V gene encodes CDR1 MDHEN and CDR2 SYDVKM. The CDR3 covers 14 residues. The CDR3 spells CASSSLGRTDTQYF. The CDR3, as DNA: TGTGCCAGCAGTTCCCTCGGGAGGACAGATACGCAGTATTTT.

The sample holds many counts of this clonotype. The chain is built from TRBV10-3 and TRBJ2-7; the match to TRBD1 covers 7 bases. CDR1 is ENHRY, CDR2 SYGVKD, per germline. The ends lost 5 bases at V and 12 bases at J; junction bases unmatched: 7. The CDR3 is made up of 11 amino acids. CDR3 DNA sequence: TGTGCCATCAGTAGTACAGGGGATTTGTACTTC. Translating gives CAISSTGDLYF.

V is TRBV10-3 and J is TRBJ2-7; a possible D gene is TRBD2 (6 bases). CDR3 length: 11 amino acids. The V end was cut by 8 bases, the J end by 10 bases, with 15 bases between. Germline V lookup: CDR1 ENHRY, CDR2 SYGVKD. This CDR3 is CAIQSGPNQYF. The CDR3, as DNA: TGTGCCATCCAGAGCGGGCCCAACCAGTACTTC.

The J gene is TRBJ2-7, the V gene TRBV7-8; 14 bases map to TRBD2. Trimming took 5 bases from V and 3 from J; bases not matched to a gene: 6. This CDR3 has 16 amino acids. Germline V gene sequence: CDR1 SGHVS, CDR2 FQNEAQ. CDR3 DNA sequence: TGTGCCAGCAGCAGGGCCGGGACTAGCGGGAGCTACGAGCAGTACTTC. Translated: CASSRAGTSGSYEQYF.

V gene TRBV20-1 combines with J gene TRBJ2-5, with D tentatively TRBD2 (6 bases). Germline V gene lookup returns CDR1 DFQATT and CDR2 SNEGSKA (reference sequence). The length of the CDR3 is 14 residues. Trimming took off 5 bases at V and 3 bases at J, with 16 bases between the two ends. This chain's CDR3 is CSAPGLLGEETQYF. CDR3 DNA sequence: TGCAGTGCTCCCGGACTATTGGGGGAAGAGACCCAGTACTTC.

This clonotype was picked up many times. This chain joins TRBV7-2 and TRBJ1-4; unclear D gene. The CDR3 sequence is 15 residues long. V lost 5 bases to trimming and J lost 5 bases, with 15 bases between them. Looked up from germline, CDR1 is SGHTA and CDR2 is FQGNSA. The DNA of the CDR3 is TGTGCCAGCAGCCGTCCCGCCGACTCCAATGAAAAACTGTTTTTT. Residues: CASSRPADSNEKLFF.

This clonotype was detected only a few times. The chain is built from TRBV14 and TRBJ2-7, with D possibly being TRBD2 (6 bases). The CDR3 sequence is 19 residues long. V was shortened by 0 bases and J by 3 bases, with 24 bases between the two germline ends. Looked up from germline, CDR1 is SGHDN and CDR2 is FVKESK. The CDR3 loop is CASSQDVAGSGGFNYEQYF. Written as DNA, the CDR3 is TGTGCCAGCAGCCAAGATGTTGCGGGAAGTGGAGGATTCAACTACGAGCAGTACTTC.

The chain recombines TRBV12-3 or TRBV12-4 with TRBJ1-1, with D unresolved. The CDR3 contains 19 residues. CDR3 region: CTISLALTLPTYKNTEAFF. CDR3 nucleotide sequence: TGTACCATCAGTTTAGCTCTAACTCTGCCCACCTACAAGAACACTGAAGCTTTCTTT.

In this sample, this clonotype turned up many times. The V call is TRBV2, the J call TRBJ1-6, with a weak D call TRBD1 (5 bases). Germline V gives CDR1 SNHLY, CDR2 FYNNEI. Deletions cut 6 bases from V and 10 bases from J, with 10 bases between. The CDR3 is made up of 12 amino acids. The CDR3 sequence is CASRGTGSPLHF. The DNA for the CDR3 is TGTGCCAGCAGGGGGACCGGGTCACCCCTCCACTTT.

This clonotype was seen repeatedly, ten times or more. The chain carries TRBV27 and TRBJ1-5; unclear D gene. Germline V lookup: CDR1 MNHEY, CDR2 SMNVEV (reference sequence). Deletions cut 8 bases from V and 1 base from J, with 3 bases between. The CDR3 sequence is 11 residues long. The CDR3 bases are TGTGCCAGCGAAAGCAATCAGCCCCAGCATTTT. This translates into CASESNQPQHF.

This clonotype was observed many times. The chain has TRBV28 and TRBJ2-6; 7 bases fit TRBD1. The CDR3 covers 17 residues. Looked up from germline, CDR1 is MDHEN and CDR2 is SYDVKM. The junction had 9 bases not matched to a gene; V was cut back by 5 bases and J by 2 bases. The CDR3 loop reads CASSHRQGEAGANVLTF. CDR3 DNA sequence: TGTGCCAGCAGTCATCGACAGGGAGAGGCTGGGGCCAACGTCCTGACTTTC.

This clonotype was detected many times. The J gene is TRBJ1-4, the V gene TRBV5-6; no reliable D call. V lost 2 bases, J lost 4 bases, and 12 bases lay in between. Germline-derived CDR1 and CDR2 are SGHDT and YYEEEE. There are 15 residues in the CDR3. CDR3 region: CASSLLTGSNEKLFF. The CDR3 DNA reads TGTGCCAGCAGCTTATTAACGGGAAGTAATGAAAAACTGTTTTTT.

This clonotype has ten or more counts. This sequence joins TRBV5-6 and TRBJ1-1; D uncertain. The CDR3 covers 13 residues. V was trimmed by 2 bases and J by 1 base, leaving 6 bases between them. Germline V gene lookup returns CDR1 SGHDT and CDR2 YYEEEE. The CDR3 DNA is TGTGCCAGCAGCTTTACGGAGAACACTGAAGCTTTCTTT. It codes for CASSFTENTEAFF.

This clonotype turned up a few times. This sequence joins TRBV10-3 and TRBJ1-4, with 8 bases fitting TRBD1. This CDR3 spans 15 amino acids. The V and J ends lost 6 bases and 0 bases, in that order; junction bases with no gene match: 3. CDR1 is ENHRY, CDR2 SYGVKD, per germline. The CDR3 here is CAISLTGATNEKLFF. The DNA for the CDR3 is TGTGCCATCAGCTTGACAGGGGCAACTAATGAAAAACTGTTTTTT.

This clonotype was seen at least ten times. The chain recombines TRBV20-1 with TRBJ2-1, with D unclear. Trimming removed 0 bases from V and 0 bases from J, with 9 bases in between. The CDR3 length is 15 residues. CDR1 and CDR2 from the germline V gene are DFQATT and SNEGSKA (reference sequence). CDR3 amino acids: CSARDPRYSYNEQFF. The DNA for the CDR3 is TGCAGTGCTAGAGATCCTCGTTACTCCTACAATGAGCAGTTCTTC.

This clonotype came up many times. The genes are TRBV7-9 and TRBJ2-1; 10 bases are shared with TRBD1. V lost 4 bases, J lost 7 bases, and 13 bases stayed unmatched. Germline V CDR1 and CDR2: SEHNR, FQNEAQ (reference sequence). The CDR3 runs 17 residues. CDR3 DNA: TGTGCCAGCAGCTCCCCCCGACAGGGGGCTTTGGGGAATGAGCAGTTCTTC. As protein: CASSSPRQGALGNEQFF.

This chain links TRBV5-1 with TRBJ2-7, with unresolved D. V was pared by 0 bases and J by 6 bases, with 7 bases between. This CDR3 has 12 amino acids. CDR1 is SGHRS and CDR2 is YFSETQ in the germline V gene. CDR3 sequence reads: CASSLVGREQYF. The CDR3 coding sequence is TGCGCCAGCAGCTTGGTGGGTCGCGAGCAGTACTTC.

This clonotype was found many times. The V call is TRBV7-9, the J call TRBJ1-5; D not certain. CDR1 is SEHNR, CDR2 FQNEAQ, per germline (reference sequence). V dropped 5 bases and J dropped 2 bases, with 13 bases sitting between them. This CDR3 has 15 residues. CDR3 sequence reads: CASSTTTTGNQPQHF. The CDR3 nucleotides are TGTGCCAGCAGCACAACAACAACTGGCAATCAGCCCCAGCATTTT.

This clonotype was seen many times. The J gene is TRBJ1-1, the V gene TRBV10-3; 7 positions agree with TRBD1. The trim removed 3 bases at V and 4 bases at J, leaving 2 bases unmatched. The CDR3 is made up of 13 amino acids. CDR1 and CDR2 from the germline V gene are ENHRY and SYGVKD. The CDR3 DNA is TGTGCCATCAGTGACCAGGGGGGCACTGAAGCTTTCTTT. Translation: CAISDQGGTEAFF.

The sample holds a few counts of this clonotype. This chain uses TRBV5-4 with TRBJ1-1; D is ambiguous. Germline CDR1 and CDR2: SGHNT and YYREEE (reference sequence). V was trimmed by 3 bases and J by 4 bases, leaving 13 bases between them. The CDR3 length is 14 residues. CDR3 residues: CASSSRFGPTEAFF. The CDR3 DNA is TGTGCCAGCAGCTCGAGATTTGGTCCCACTGAAGCTTTCTTT.

This clonotype was recorded many times. This rearrangement joins TRBV18 to TRBJ2-7, with a weak D call TRBD1 (6 bases). The CDR3 is 15 residues long. Trimming removed 6 bases at V and 4 bases at J, with 19 bases between. Germline lookup yields CDR1 KGHSH and CDR2 LQKENI. In nucleotides, the CDR3 is TGTGCCAGCTCCCCCCCTGGCAGGGGAGTGTACGAGCAGTACTTC. It yields the protein CASSPPGRGVYEQYF.

The gene calls are TRBV4-3 and TRBJ2-2; 9 positions agree with TRBD2. The CDR3 length is 16 residues. V was pared by 8 bases and J by 2 bases, with 9 bases of the junction left unmatched. CDR1 is LGHNA and CDR2 is YSLEER in the germline V gene. The CDR3 DNA is TGCGCCAGCGGCTGGCGGGGGGGGGACAACACCGGGGAGCTGTTTTTT. Its protein is CASGWRGGDNTGELFF.

This clonotype was detected ten times or more. The V call is TRBV12-3 or TRBV12-4, the J call TRBJ1-1; D uncertain. V lost 6 bases, J lost 4 bases, and 12 bases lay in between. The CDR3 runs 13 residues. Here the CDR3 DNA reads TGTGCCAGCAGGGAAAGGGAGGTCACTGAAGCTTTCTTT. Protein product: CASREREVTEAFF.

Only a few counts were recorded for this clonotype. A much larger clone is a single base away; this may be a read error. In DNA, the CDR3 is TGTGCCATCAGGGATACTAGCGGTGCCTACAATGACCAGTTCTTC. Its translation: CAIRDTSGAYNDQFF. The chain links TRBV10-3 to TRBJ2-1, with 8 bases aligning to TRBD2. CDR3 length: 15 amino acids. The germline V gene encodes CDR1 ENHRY and CDR2 SYGVKD.